These T cell receptor beta chains were read from a single sample in a study of shared clonotypes between healthy human individuals. Generated by immunoSEQ multiplex PCR, the TCRdb table keeps only in-frame clones and is missing some. The table records about 700,000 clones, around 92% of them present only once. The sequenced material came from naive CD8+ T cells sorted from blood. These receptors were taken from a man aged 25 to 45 in good health. CDR3s include the opening cysteine and the closing phenylalanine or tryptophan. Fields, in order: V gene, J gene, D gene, clone size, CDR3 protein, CDR3 DNA. D genes are given only for firm matches. Clone size is stated in some rows and not others, as once, few, many or a class when expanded.

v_call: TRBV7-9; j_call: TRBJ1-1; d_call: .; clone_size: once; cdr3_aa: CASGRGATEAFF; cdr3_nt: TGTGCCAGCGGCAGGGGAGCCACTGAAGCTTTCTTT
v_call: TRBV28; j_call: TRBJ2-3; d_call: TRBD2; clone_size: .; cdr3_aa: CASSPLAGASTDTQYF; cdr3_nt: TGTGCCAGCAGTCCCCTAGCGGGGGCCAGCACAGATACGCAGTATTTT
v_call: TRBV29-1; j_call: TRBJ2-5; d_call: TRBD2; clone_size: .; cdr3_aa: CSAEGWDSALAGVETQYF; cdr3_nt: TGCAGCGCAGAGGGGTGGGACAGCGCACTAGCGGGAGTAGAGACCCAGTACTTC
v_call: TRBV27; j_call: TRBJ2-7; d_call: TRBD2; clone_size: .; cdr3_aa: CASSSGTIPLEQYF; cdr3_nt: TGTGCCAGCAGCTCAGGGACTATCCCCCTCGAGCAGTACTTC
v_call: TRBV29-1; j_call: TRBJ2-1; d_call: TRBD2; clone_size: .; cdr3_aa: CSVVRSSGRVYNEQFF; cdr3_nt: TGCAGCGTTGTTCGCTCCAGCGGGAGGGTCTACAATGAGCAGTTCTTC
v_call: TRBV7-9; j_call: TRBJ2-1; d_call: .; clone_size: .; cdr3_aa: CASSAPGPNEQFF; cdr3_nt: TGTGCCAGCAGCGCCCCGGGACCCAATGAGCAGTTCTTC
v_call: TRBV4-1; j_call: TRBJ1-3; d_call: TRBD1; clone_size: .; cdr3_aa: CASGTGGNTIYF; cdr3_nt: TGCGCCAGCGGGACAGGAGGAAACACCATATATTTT
v_call: TRBV21-1; j_call: TRBJ1-2; d_call: .; clone_size: .; cdr3_aa: CASSSRAVRGYTF; cdr3_nt: TGTGCCAGCAGCAGCAGGGCTGTTAGGGGCTACACCTTC
v_call: TRBV9; j_call: TRBJ2-7; d_call: .; clone_size: .; cdr3_aa: CASSVDGGSNEQYF; cdr3_nt: TGTGCCAGCAGCGTAGACGGGGGATCCAACGAGCAGTACTTC
v_call: TRBV7-9; j_call: TRBJ2-7; d_call: .; clone_size: .; cdr3_aa: CASSPYDSYEQYF; cdr3_nt: TGTGCCAGCAGCCCCTACGACAGCTACGAGCAGTACTTC
v_call: TRBV4-1; j_call: TRBJ2-7; d_call: .; clone_size: .; cdr3_aa: CASSQVDSSGDEQYF; cdr3_nt: TGCGCCAGCAGCCAAGTCGACTCCTCAGGGGACGAGCAGTACTTC
v_call: TRBV9; j_call: TRBJ1-2; d_call: .; clone_size: .; cdr3_aa: CASSTRTSGYTF; cdr3_nt: TGTGCCAGCAGCACCCGGACAAGTGGCTACACCTTC
v_call: TRBV6-6; j_call: TRBJ2-1; d_call: TRBD1; clone_size: .; cdr3_aa: CASIRDSSYNEQFF; cdr3_nt: TGTGCCAGCATTAGGGACAGCTCCTACAATGAGCAGTTCTTC
v_call: TRBV29-1; j_call: TRBJ2-1; d_call: .; clone_size: .; cdr3_aa: CSVAGMTLAPQRRYNEQFF; cdr3_nt: TGCAGCGTCGCCGGAATGACCCTAGCGCCTCAGAGAAGGTACAATGAGCAGTTCTTC
v_call: TRBV11-2; j_call: TRBJ1-3; d_call: .; clone_size: .; cdr3_aa: CASSSKSDWNTIYF; cdr3_nt: TGTGCCAGCAGCTCAAAATCAGATTGGAACACCATATATTTT
v_call: TRBV28; j_call: TRBJ2-7; d_call: .; clone_size: .; cdr3_aa: CASSARTPGVEQYF; cdr3_nt: TGTGCCAGCAGTGCCCGGACTCCGGGGGTCGAGCAGTACTTC
v_call: TRBV29-1; j_call: TRBJ2-2; d_call: .; clone_size: .; cdr3_aa: CSVEDMGFPNTGELFF; cdr3_nt: TGCAGCGTTGAAGATATGGGCTTCCCGAACACCGGGGAGCTGTTTTTT
v_call: TRBV6-5; j_call: TRBJ2-3; d_call: .; clone_size: .; cdr3_aa: CASSYGSDTQYF; cdr3_nt: TGTGCCAGCAGTTACGGGTCGGATACGCAGTATTTT
v_call: TRBV9; j_call: TRBJ2-7; d_call: .; clone_size: .; cdr3_aa: CASSVGGTVSYEQYF; cdr3_nt: TGTGCCAGCAGCGTCGGCGGGACGGTCTCCTACGAGCAGTACTTC
v_call: TRBV7-2; j_call: TRBJ2-7; d_call: .; clone_size: once; cdr3_aa: CASSATLGRGYEQYF; cdr3_nt: TGTGCCAGCAGCGCGACCTTGGGGCGGGGCTACGAGCAGTACTTC
v_call: TRBV6-5; j_call: TRBJ1-2; d_call: TRBD1; clone_size: .; cdr3_aa: CASSYQGAGLYGYTF; cdr3_nt: TGTGCCAGCAGTTATCAGGGGGCGGGTCTCTATGGCTACACCTTC
v_call: TRBV6-6; j_call: TRBJ2-3; d_call: TRBD2; clone_size: .; cdr3_aa: CASSVTSGGVSWYF; cdr3_nt: TGTGCCAGCAGCGTTACTAGCGGAGGGGTTAGTTGGTATTTT